One sample yielded the 19 T cell receptor beta chains listed below, sequenced in a study of T cell responses to AZD1222 COVID-19 vaccine. Measured with immunoSEQ multiplex PCR; TCRdb has only the in-frame clones, and not every one. The repertoire holds about 130,000 clones, with 75% to 90% as singletons. The source was peripheral blood, collected on day 0 of AZD1222 vaccination. The receptors here all came from an adult in good health.

This clone has a single count. This rearrangement joins TRBV6-5 to TRBJ2-1, with TRBD1 matching over 7 bases. In germline, CDR1 is MNHEY, CDR2 SVGAGI. This CDR3 has 14 residues. V gave up 6 bases and J gave up 5 bases; unmatched junction bases: 7. CDR3 amino acids: CASRTGQYDNEQFF. The CDR3 DNA reads as TGTGCCAGCAGGACGGGACAGTACGACAATGAGCAGTTCTTC.

The genes are TRBV4-2 and TRBJ2-5; 7 nucleotides agree with TRBD1. The germline V gene encodes CDR1 LGHNA and CDR2 YNFKEQ. Trimming cost V 5 bases and J 0 bases; bases outside gene matches: 6. The length of the CDR3 is 15 residues. For the CDR3, the DNA is TGTGCCAGCAGCGGGGACAGACAAGACCAAGAGACCCAGTACTTC. Translation: CASSGDRQDQETQYF.

This chain joins TRBV5-5 and TRBJ1-5; no clear D gene. Deletions cut 1 base from V and 3 bases from J, with 8 bases between. Germline CDR1 and CDR2: SGHKS and YYEKEE (reference sequence). There are 14 residues in the CDR3. CDR3 protein: CASSLRGTNQPQHF. CDR3 bases: TGTGCCAGCAGCTTGCGGGGTACCAATCAGCCCCAGCATTTT.

This clone is a singleton in its sample. The chain carries TRBV19 and TRBJ2-3; D unresolved. CDR3 length: 12 amino acids. The V gene's germline CDR1 is LNHDA and CDR2 SQIVND (reference sequence). Trimming left V 8 bases short and J 7 bases short, with 13 bases between. The CDR3 DNA is TGTGCCAGTCTCCAGGACGCCAATACGCAGTATTTT. Its translation is CASLQDANTQYF.

The rearrangement links TRBV15 to TRBJ1-1; D might be TRBD1 (6 bases). Between the trimmed V and J ends, which lost 1 base and 5 bases, there was a span of 11 bases. The length of the CDR3 is 14 residues. Germline lookup yields CDR1 LNHNV and CDR2 YYDKDF (reference sequence). In DNA, the CDR3 is TGTGCCACCAGCAGAGTGGGGGGCAGGACTGAAGCTTTCTTT. It encodes CATSRVGGRTEAFF.

The table lists this clone with a count of one. J is TRBJ1-2 and V is TRBV28; no clear D gene. The CDR3 spans 12 residues. Germline V gene sequence: CDR1 MDHEN, CDR2 SYDVKM. Between the trimmed V and J ends, which lost 6 bases and 6 bases, there was a span of 11 bases. This CDR3 is CASSLPPDGYTF. CDR3 sequence (DNA): TGTGCCAGCAGCCTCCCACCTGATGGCTACACCTTC.

The chain is built from TRBV6-1 and TRBJ1-1; D is uncertain. In germline, CDR1 is MNHNS, CDR2 SASEGT. V was trimmed by 0 bases and J by 1 base, leaving 9 bases between them. This CDR3 is built from 15 residues. The DNA of the CDR3 is TGTGCCAGCAGTGAAGCGAAGGGTTCGAACACTGAAGCTTTCTTT. This codes for CASSEAKGSNTEAFF.

The CDR3 DNA is TGTGCCATCAGTGATACTGGGCCTGAAGCTTTCTTT. This translates into CAISDTGPEAFF. The chain employs TRBV10-3 and TRBJ1-1, with unresolved D. V gave up 3 bases and J gave up 6 bases, with 8 bases separating them. This CDR3 contains 12 residues. Germline V gene sequence: CDR1 ENHRY, CDR2 SYGVKD.

The chain carries TRBV9 and TRBJ2-7; D might be TRBD1 or TRBD2, each matching 5 bases. V lost 0 bases and J 7 bases, leaving 11 bases between the germline ends. The CDR3 is 13 residues long. Germline CDR1 reads SGDLS; CDR2 reads YYNGEE. CDR3 in amino acids: CASSVDEGREQYF. For the CDR3, the DNA is TGTGCCAGCAGCGTAGATGAGGGGCGTGAGCAGTACTTC.

The chain is built from TRBV6-1 and TRBJ2-3; perhaps TRBD1 as D (5 bases). Per the germline V gene, CDR1 is MNHNS and CDR2 is SASEGT. The CDR3 is 15 amino acids. V lost 1 base and J 1 base, leaving 9 bases between the germline ends. In DNA, the CDR3 is TGTGCCAGCAGTGAAGTAGGGGCAGGCACAGATACGCAGTATTTT. Its protein is CASSEVGAGTDTQYF.

V and J are TRBV7-9 and TRBJ1-1, with D possibly being TRBD1 (6 bases). Germline V lookup: CDR1 SEHNR, CDR2 FQNEAQ (reference sequence). The CDR3 contains 13 residues. The ends were cut back, 8 bases at V and 1 base at J, with 11 bases in the middle. The CDR3 region is CASALGGNTEAFF. CDR3 DNA: TGTGCCAGCGCCCTAGGGGGGAACACTGAAGCTTTCTTT. The entire variable domain, with the rest obtained from reference TRBV7-9 and TRBJ1-1, is as follows: DTGVSQNPRHKITKRGQNVTFRCDPISEHNRLYWYRQTLGQGPEFLTYFQNEAQLEKSRLLSDRFSAERPKGSFSTLEIQRTEQGDSAMYLCASALGGNTEAFFGQGTRLTVV.

In its sample, this clone was seen once. The rearrangement links TRBV3-1 (or the pseudogene TRBV3-2) to TRBJ1-2; TRBD1 might be the D (5 bases). Germline lookup yields CDR1 LGHDT and CDR2 YNNKEL (reference sequence). Trimming removed 0 bases from V and 6 bases from J, with 8 bases in between. CDR3 length: 13 amino acids. The DNA for the CDR3 is TGTGCCAGCAGCCAAGAACGGGGCAATGGCTACACCTTC. Its protein product is CASSQERGNGYTF.

V gene TRBV20-1 combines with J gene TRBJ2-2, with 7 nucleotides matching TRBD2. The CDR3 is made up of 13 amino acids. Germline V gives CDR1 DFQATT, CDR2 SNEGSKA (reference sequence). J was trimmed by 4 bases and V by 3 bases; bases with no gene match: 2. CDR3 sequence reads: CSASGGSTGELFF. CDR3 DNA sequence: TGCAGTGCTAGTGGCGGGAGCACCGGGGAGCTGTTTTTT.

This chain uses TRBV6-5 with TRBJ2-5, with D possibly TRBD1 on 6 matching bases. The CDR3 runs 14 residues. Trimming pared 3 bases from V and 2 bases from J, leaving 10 bases between. The germline CDR1 and CDR2 sequences are MNHEY and SVGAGI. CDR3 sequence: CASSYKQGQETQYF. In DNA form, the CDR3 reads TGTGCCAGCAGTTATAAACAGGGTCAAGAGACCCAGTACTTC.

This chain connects TRBV3-1 (or the pseudogene TRBV3-2) to TRBJ1-5, with D perhaps TRBD1 (5 bases). This CDR3 spans 14 amino acids. Trimming pared 1 base from V and 5 bases from J, leaving 9 bases between. Germline V gives CDR1 LGHDT, CDR2 YNNKEL (reference sequence). The DNA of the CDR3 is TGTGCCAGCAGCCAAGTTTGGGGGGATCAGCCCCAGCATTTT. Translated, it gives CASSQVWGDQPQHF.

The chain recombines TRBV15 with TRBJ1-5; 8 nucleotides line up with TRBD1. Germline V CDR1 and CDR2: LNHNV, YYDKDF (reference sequence). CDR3 length: 13 residues. V lost 6 bases, J lost 4 bases, and 2 bases stayed unmatched. CDR3 residues: CATRRQGNQPQHF. In nucleotides, the CDR3 is TGTGCCACCAGGAGACAGGGGAATCAGCCCCAGCATTTT.

The chain is built from TRBV11-2 and TRBJ2-7, with a weak D call TRBD2 (5 bases). The CDR3 runs to 14 residues. Germline CDR1 is SGHAT and CDR2 is FQNNGV. The ends were cut back, 0 bases at V and 4 bases at J, with 10 bases in the middle. The CDR3 is CASSLDGLPYEQYF. The CDR3 DNA reads TGTGCCAGCAGCTTAGATGGACTCCCTTACGAGCAGTACTTC.

The chain joins TRBV12-5 to TRBJ1-5, with D uncertain. The germline CDR1 and CDR2 sequences are LGHNT and FRNRAP. The V end lost 1 base, the J end lost 7 bases, and 8 bases lay between the germline ends. This CDR3 comprises 13 residues. DNA of the CDR3: TGTGCTAGTGGTTTGGGGCGCAGACAGCCCCAGCATTTT. As protein: CASGLGRRQPQHF.

This rearrangement joins TRBV18 to TRBJ2-5, with D possibly matching TRBD1 (5 bases). V was clipped by 0 bases and J by 4 bases, with 6 bases between them. This CDR3 comprises 13 residues. Germline V lookup: CDR1 KGHSH, CDR2 LQKENI. The CDR3 nucleotides are TGTGCCAGCTCACCACCGGGGCGAGAGACCCAGTACTTC. Its translation: CASSPPGRETQYF.